The rows below give T cell receptor beta chains drawn from one sample of a study of T cell clonotyping in hematopoietic cell transplantation. Profiled with immunoSEQ multiplex PCR; TCRdb holds only in-frame clones, not every one. This sample yields some 50,000 clones, of which roughly 80% are seen a single time; around 5.3% belongs to the top ten. Sequenced here: peripheral blood mononuclear cells, sampled before stem cell transplant. Receptors originate from a man aged 55 to 70 with myelodysplastic syndrome. Some clones in this sample may be carry-over from other donors' samples. CDR3s include the opening cysteine and the closing phenylalanine or tryptophan. A D gene is named only where the DNA matches it firmly. The size field is filled for only some rows; it gives once, few, many or a size class.

j_call: TRBJ1-1
v_call: TRBV5-1
clone_size: once
d_call: -
cdr3_aa: CASRIGLANTEAFF
cdr3_nt: TGCGCCAGCAGGATAGGACTCGCGAACACTGAAGCTTTCTTT

j_call: TRBJ2-7
v_call: TRBV7-2
clone_size: -
d_call: -
cdr3_aa: CASSRRDGGNEQYF
cdr3_nt: TGTGCCAGCAGCCGCCGGGACGGTGGTAACGAGCAGTACTTC

j_call: TRBJ1-1
v_call: TRBV30
clone_size: -
d_call: TRBD1
cdr3_aa: CASQTGGTEAFF
cdr3_nt: TGTGCCTCCCAAACAGGGGGCACTGAAGCTTTCTTT

j_call: TRBJ1-4
v_call: TRBV5-8
clone_size: -
d_call: TRBD1
cdr3_aa: CASSSRTGSEKLFF
cdr3_nt: TGTGCCAGCAGCTCCCGGACAGGGAGTGAAAAACTGTTTTTT

j_call: TRBJ1-2
v_call: TRBV19
clone_size: -
d_call: TRBD1
cdr3_aa: CASSRDRSRGYTF
cdr3_nt: TGTGCCAGTAGTAGGGACAGGTCCCGAGGCTACACCTTC

j_call: TRBJ2-3
v_call: TRBV7-2
clone_size: -
d_call: TRBD2
cdr3_aa: CASSLKGVGGVKADTQYF
cdr3_nt: TGTGCCAGCAGCTTAAAAGGTGTGGGGGGGGTAAAGGCAGATACGCAGTATTTT

j_call: TRBJ1-4
v_call: TRBV4-2
clone_size: -
d_call: -
cdr3_aa: CASSQQRADNEKLFF
cdr3_nt: TGTGCCAGCAGCCAACAACGGGCCGATAATGAAAAACTGTTTTTT

j_call: TRBJ2-5
v_call: TRBV11-3
clone_size: -
d_call: -
cdr3_aa: CASSSRDKDQETQYF
cdr3_nt: TGTGCCAGCAGCTCCCGGGACAAAGACCAAGAGACCCAGTACTTC

j_call: TRBJ2-5
v_call: TRBV14
clone_size: -
d_call: TRBD2
cdr3_aa: CASSQGTSAGETQYF
cdr3_nt: TGTGCCAGCAGCCAAGGGACTAGCGCTGGAGAGACCCAGTACTTC

j_call: TRBJ1-4
v_call: TRBV2
clone_size: -
d_call: TRBD1
cdr3_aa: CASSWATGSNEKLFF
cdr3_nt: TGTGCCAGCAGTTGGGCGACAGGGTCAAATGAAAAACTGTTTTTT

j_call: TRBJ2-3
v_call: TRBV6-5
clone_size: -
d_call: -
cdr3_aa: CASSYLGETDTQYF
cdr3_nt: TGTGCCAGCAGTTACCTGGGGGAGACAGATACGCAGTATTTT

j_call: TRBJ2-3
v_call: TRBV7-6
clone_size: -
d_call: -
cdr3_aa: CASSLPVTDTQYF
cdr3_nt: TGTGCCAGCAGCTTACCCGTCACAGATACGCAGTATTTT

j_call: TRBJ2-7
v_call: TRBV7-6
clone_size: once
d_call: TRBD2
cdr3_aa: CASSPGLAAHEQYF
cdr3_nt: TGTGCCAGCAGCCCTGGACTAGCCGCCCACGAGCAGTACTTC

j_call: TRBJ2-5
v_call: TRBV7-7
clone_size: once
d_call: TRBD1
cdr3_aa: CASSLDRGFDGTQYF
cdr3_nt: TGTGCTAGCAGCTTAGACAGGGGGTTTGATGGGACCCAGTACTTC

j_call: TRBJ2-7
v_call: TRBV11-2
clone_size: -
d_call: TRBD2
cdr3_aa: CASSLGNSGGISYEQYF
cdr3_nt: TGTGCCAGCAGCTTAGGCAATTCGGGGGGGATCTCCTACGAGCAGTACTTC

j_call: TRBJ2-7
v_call: TRBV19
clone_size: -
d_call: -
cdr3_aa: CASSIARAASYEQYF
cdr3_nt: TGTGCCAGTAGTATCGCCCGGGCAGCCTCCTACGAGCAGTACTTC

j_call: TRBJ1-6
v_call: TRBV27
clone_size: medium-sized
d_call: -
cdr3_aa: CASSLSGYDNSPLHF
cdr3_nt: TGTGCCAGCAGTTTATCAGGGTACGATAATTCACCCCTCCACTTT

j_call: TRBJ1-6
v_call: TRBV27
clone_size: once
d_call: -
cdr3_aa: CASSYRQANSPLHF
cdr3_nt: TGTGCCAGCAGTTATCGTCAGGCGAATTCACCCCTCCACTTT

j_call: TRBJ2-7
v_call: TRBV27
clone_size: once
d_call: TRBD1
cdr3_aa: CASSLSGTAYLEQYF
cdr3_nt: TGTGCCAGCAGTTTATCCGGGACAGCCTACCTCGAGCAGTACTTC

j_call: TRBJ2-7
v_call: TRBV5-6
clone_size: -
d_call: -
cdr3_aa: CASTVVGYSYEQYF
cdr3_nt: TGTGCCAGCACCGTTGTAGGGTACTCCTACGAGCAGTACTTC

j_call: TRBJ2-7
v_call: TRBV5-4
clone_size: -
d_call: -
cdr3_aa: CASSHDRHYEQYF
cdr3_nt: TGTGCCAGCAGCCACGACAGGCACTACGAGCAGTACTTC

j_call: TRBJ2-5
v_call: TRBV9
clone_size: -
d_call: -
cdr3_aa: CASSVSGLQETQYF
cdr3_nt: TGTGCCAGCAGCGTCTCAGGGTTGCAAGAGACCCAGTACTTC

j_call: TRBJ1-3
v_call: TRBV6-6
clone_size: -
d_call: -
cdr3_aa: CASSYRAGTGNTIYF
cdr3_nt: TGTGCCAGCAGTTACCGGGCAGGTACTGGAAACACCATATATTTT

j_call: TRBJ2-3
v_call: TRBV7-6
clone_size: -
d_call: TRBD2
cdr3_aa: CASSLRGGGDTDTQYF
cdr3_nt: TGTGCCAGCAGCTTAAGGGGCGGGGGGGACACAGATACGCAGTATTTT

j_call: TRBJ1-3
v_call: TRBV6-1
clone_size: -
d_call: -
cdr3_aa: CASSEAWGSGNTIYF
cdr3_nt: TGTGCCAGCAGTGAAGCATGGGGTTCTGGAAACACCATATATTTT

j_call: TRBJ1-1
v_call: TRBV11-1
clone_size: -
d_call: -
cdr3_aa: CASSLSVDTEAFF
cdr3_nt: TGTGCCAGCAGCTTAAGTGTGGACACTGAAGCTTTCTTT

j_call: TRBJ2-7
v_call: TRBV28
clone_size: -
d_call: -
cdr3_aa: CASSRQKPYEQYF
cdr3_nt: TGTGCCAGCAGTAGACAGAAACCCTACGAGCAGTACTTC